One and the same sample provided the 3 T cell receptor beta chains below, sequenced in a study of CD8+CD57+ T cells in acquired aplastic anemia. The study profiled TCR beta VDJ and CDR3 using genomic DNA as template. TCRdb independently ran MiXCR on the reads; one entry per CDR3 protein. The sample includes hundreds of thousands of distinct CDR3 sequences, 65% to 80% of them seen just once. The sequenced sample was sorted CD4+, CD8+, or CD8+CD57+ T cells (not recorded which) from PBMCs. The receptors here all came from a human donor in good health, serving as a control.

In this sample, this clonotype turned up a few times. The CDR3 sequence: CASSYKGQGALSYEQYF. DNA for the CDR3: TGTGCCAGCAGTTACAAGGGACAGGGGGCTCTAAGCTACGAGCAGTACTTC. The rearrangement uses TRBV6-2 or TRBV6-3 and TRBJ2-7, with TRBD1 matching 12 bases. Per germline, CDR1 MNHEY and CDR2 SVGEGT. The CDR3 contains 17 residues. The J segment lost 3 bases and the V segment lost 2 bases, leaving 8 bases of the junction unmatched.

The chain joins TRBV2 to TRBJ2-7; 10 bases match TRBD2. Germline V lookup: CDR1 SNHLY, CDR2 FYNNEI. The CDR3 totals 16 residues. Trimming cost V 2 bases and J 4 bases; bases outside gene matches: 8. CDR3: CASSEKELAGAYEQYF. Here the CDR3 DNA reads TGTGCCAGCAGTGAAAAGGAGCTAGCGGGGGCGTACGAGCAGTACTTC.

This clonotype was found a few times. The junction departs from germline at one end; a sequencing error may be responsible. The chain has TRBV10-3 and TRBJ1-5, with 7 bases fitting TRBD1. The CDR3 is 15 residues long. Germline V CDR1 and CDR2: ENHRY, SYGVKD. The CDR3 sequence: CASSTRQGGWETQHF. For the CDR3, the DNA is TGTGCCAGCAGTACCCGACAGGGAGGATGGGAGACCCAGCATTTT.